The T cell receptor beta chain under discussion was sequenced for a study of graft-versus-host responses after intestinal transplantation. Looking at the study overall: Every recipient had anti-thymocyte globulin induction and 2 to 4 years of tacrolimus plus steroids.

This clone was found once. The antigen is not known. Clones were sequenced by immunoSEQ multiplex PCR, and TCRdb holds only the in-frame ones, with some missing. Of some 110,000 clones listed, approximately 90% are singletons. Study findings and constraints: Declines in HvG clones occurring early post-transplant were associated with peak circulating GvH clone levels. Within the allografts of patients who had graft-donor T cell macrochimerism, graft-versus-host to host-versus-graft clonal ratios were high.

Germline V CDR1 and CDR2: SNHLY, FYNNEI. This CDR3 region has 16 residues. V dropped 4 bases and J dropped 4; count of bases not matched to a gene: 10. This sequence originates from a human donor who received an intestinal transplant. This chain joins TRBV2 and TRBJ2-1, with 7 bases fitting TRBD1. The sequencing used unstimulated CD4+ T cells sorted from spleen or lymph node cells, collected before intestinal transplant. The CDR3 nucleotides are TGTGCCAGCAGTGGGCTGGGACAGTCCCTTTACAATGAGCAGTTCTTC. It encodes CASSGLGQSLYNEQFF.